A selection of T cell receptor beta chains follows, all from one sample in a study of regulatory T cells in long-lasting Graves disease. TCRdb redid the calling of the multiplex PCR reads with MiXCR, one entry per CDR3 protein. The sample carries 350,000 to 550,000 distinct CDR3 sequences, 12% to 15% recorded once. The same data also contributed to another study, on T cells in Graves' hyperthyroidism and ophthalmopathy.

Material: peripheral blood mononuclear cells (PBMCs), obtained at new diagnosis, from a patient treated with antithyroid drugs. These receptors were taken from a woman aged 45-59 years with Graves disease. Each CDR3 is given with its conserved first and last residue. The order of the fields is J gene, clone size, V gene, CDR3 protein. A row's size may be missing; if present it is once, few, many or a size class.

J gene: TRBJ2-1
clone size: NA
V gene: TRBV12-3/TRBV12-4
CDR3 protein: CASSPGTGVPNEQFF

J gene: TRBJ1-4
clone size: NA
V gene: TRBV2
CDR3 protein: CASRKARARDRQQTNEKLFF

J gene: TRBJ2-2
clone size: many
V gene: TRBV11-1
CDR3 protein: CASSLRGFSNTGELFF

J gene: TRBJ1-5
clone size: NA
V gene: TRBV12-3/TRBV12-4
CDR3 protein: CASTEGRGDLEPRHF

J gene: TRBJ2-1
clone size: many
V gene: TRBV2
CDR3 protein: CASSESYEQFF

J gene: TRBJ2-7
clone size: many
V gene: TRBV12-3/TRBV12-4
CDR3 protein: CASSPGLAPFEQYF

J gene: TRBJ2-1
clone size: many
V gene: TRBV28
CDR3 protein: CASSPGLGTYNEQFF

J gene: TRBJ1-1
clone size: many
V gene: TRBV10-1
CDR3 protein: CASSPGKSGGTEAFF

J gene: TRBJ2-2
clone size: NA
V gene: TRBV24-1
CDR3 protein: CATSDASGSYTGELFF

J gene: TRBJ1-4
clone size: NA
V gene: TRBV12-3/TRBV12-4
CDR3 protein: CASSTDRLNEKLFF

J gene: TRBJ2-1
clone size: NA
V gene: TRBV19
CDR3 protein: CASRRAQGGVFVNEQFF

J gene: TRBJ2-7
clone size: NA
V gene: TRBV27
CDR3 protein: CASSLAGVGGEQYF

J gene: TRBJ2-2
clone size: NA
V gene: TRBV13
CDR3 protein: CASSLQGIAGFTGELFF

J gene: TRBJ2-3
clone size: NA
V gene: TRBV20-1
CDR3 protein: CSARGMGALTDTQYF

J gene: TRBJ2-2
clone size: few
V gene: TRBV29-1
CDR3 protein: CSVEGTDSNTGELFF

J gene: TRBJ1-4
clone size: few
V gene: TRBV30
CDR3 protein: CAWSRETGPEKLFF

J gene: TRBJ1-1
clone size: NA
V gene: TRBV7-3
CDR3 protein: CASRSDRDTEAFF

J gene: TRBJ2-7
clone size: many
V gene: TRBV2
CDR3 protein: CATTTGGRYEQYF

J gene: TRBJ1-5
clone size: few
V gene: TRBV30
CDR3 protein: CAWSESTRQPQHF

J gene: TRBJ2-2
clone size: few
V gene: TRBV7-3
CDR3 protein: CASSPTMAMNTGELFF

J gene: TRBJ2-5
clone size: many
V gene: TRBV18
CDR3 protein: CASSPQRTAQETQYF

J gene: TRBJ2-7
clone size: NA
V gene: TRBV30
CDR3 protein: CAWSVLAGVSEQYF

J gene: TRBJ2-7
clone size: many
V gene: TRBV10-3
CDR3 protein: CAISRGTTGIYEQYF

J gene: TRBJ2-7
clone size: many
V gene: TRBV28
CDR3 protein: CASSSYRYEQYF

J gene: TRBJ2-1
clone size: many
V gene: TRBV6-1
CDR3 protein: CASSSLLAGGGYNEQFF

J gene: TRBJ2-7
clone size: many
V gene: TRBV12-5
CDR3 protein: CASAQTGTPTGYEQYF

J gene: TRBJ2-7
clone size: few
V gene: TRBV29-1
CDR3 protein: CSVLGQGGVEGPSYEQYF

J gene: TRBJ2-5
clone size: few
V gene: TRBV19
CDR3 protein: CASSIGWRGQETQYF

J gene: TRBJ1-3
clone size: many
V gene: TRBV6-1
CDR3 protein: CASSRPPGQDTIYF

J gene: TRBJ2-1
clone size: many
V gene: TRBV18
CDR3 protein: CASSPGTSRNNEQFF

J gene: TRBJ2-2
clone size: many
V gene: TRBV11-2
CDR3 protein: CASSLDPGIAGFTGELFF

J gene: TRBJ1-2
clone size: NA
V gene: TRBV5-4
CDR3 protein: CASSLAGTRIYGYTF

J gene: TRBJ1-1
clone size: many
V gene: TRBV2
CDR3 protein: CASRRQADGTGRSEAFF

J gene: TRBJ2-3
clone size: NA
V gene: TRBV19
CDR3 protein: CASVSGRGADTQYF

J gene: TRBJ2-5
clone size: many
V gene: TRBV10-3
CDR3 protein: CAISESPGLAGDRQETQYF

J gene: TRBJ2-2
clone size: many
V gene: TRBV10-3
CDR3 protein: CAISDHTGGGGELFF

J gene: TRBJ2-7
clone size: many
V gene: TRBV5-1
CDR3 protein: CASSPRQGDYEQYF

J gene: TRBJ2-3
clone size: NA
V gene: TRBV11-1
CDR3 protein: CASSLAGPGGADTQYF

J gene: TRBJ1-1
clone size: few
V gene: TRBV6-4
CDR3 protein: CASSDSLYSNTEAFF

J gene: TRBJ2-3
clone size: many
V gene: TRBV7-2
CDR3 protein: CASSQPGRYNTDTQYF

J gene: TRBJ1-5
clone size: few
V gene: TRBV6-2/TRBV6-3
CDR3 protein: CASFPGQRNSNQPQHF

J gene: TRBJ1-1
clone size: many
V gene: TRBV12-3/TRBV12-4
CDR3 protein: CASTDVVNTEAFF

J gene: TRBJ2-7
clone size: many
V gene: TRBV10-3
CDR3 protein: CAIKDSGGRSYEQYF

J gene: TRBJ2-2
clone size: NA
V gene: TRBV7-3
CDR3 protein: CASSRWGGHGELFF

J gene: TRBJ2-7
clone size: many
V gene: TRBV20-1
CDR3 protein: CSASQGVSYEQYF

J gene: TRBJ2-7
clone size: many
V gene: TRBV2
CDR3 protein: CATTASGSSYEQYF

J gene: TRBJ2-1
clone size: NA
V gene: TRBV9
CDR3 protein: CASSGRLGVEYNEQFF

J gene: TRBJ1-3
clone size: few
V gene: TRBV9
CDR3 protein: CASNQGISSGNTIYF

J gene: TRBJ2-1
clone size: many
V gene: TRBV7-3
CDR3 protein: CASSLSGTGGQAYNEQFF

J gene: TRBJ2-7
clone size: many
V gene: TRBV10-3
CDR3 protein: CAVQTSGKAYEQYF

J gene: TRBJ2-7
clone size: many
V gene: TRBV6-1
CDR3 protein: CASKSGGAEQYF

J gene: TRBJ2-1
clone size: many
V gene: TRBV30
CDR3 protein: CAWSVVGYEQFF

J gene: TRBJ2-7
clone size: few
V gene: TRBV20-1
CDR3 protein: CSAKHRVLTYEQYF

J gene: TRBJ2-2
clone size: few
V gene: TRBV19
CDR3 protein: CASWGLRFTGELFF

J gene: TRBJ2-1
clone size: few
V gene: TRBV18
CDR3 protein: CASTTGGGSSYNEQFF

J gene: TRBJ1-1
clone size: few
V gene: TRBV18
CDR3 protein: CASSPYSVSEAFF

J gene: TRBJ2-7
clone size: few
V gene: TRBV7-9
CDR3 protein: CASSSTGSGSIYEQYF